The entry below gives a single TCR beta chain sequence along with its context. The target antigen is unknown. Germline V CDR1 and CDR2: LNHNV, YYDKDF (reference sequence). Between the trimmed V and J ends, which lost 0 bases and 6 bases, there was a span of 11 bases. This CDR3 has 14 amino acids. The sample originates from a study of vaccination effects on CD4 cells after COVID-19. Sequenced by immunoSEQ multiplex PCR; TCRdb stores in-frame clones only, minus some. In the table there are around 30,000 clones, approximately 70% of which are singletons. Sequencing was preceded by expansion of antigen-specific CD4+ T cells with viral peptide pools in the ViraFEST assay. At the end of nine to ten days of culture, CD4+ T cells were isolated. Convalescent patients had PCR-confirmed SARS-CoV-2 infection between March and December 2020. Cultures had half their medium replaced with IL-2 medium on days 3 and 7.

The V call is TRBV15, the J call TRBJ1-2; no firm D call. The material was CD4+ T cells from PBMCs cultured with SARS-CoV-2 spike peptides, obtained before COVID-19 vaccination. This TCR was sampled from a human donor who had a prior SARS-CoV-2 infection. CDR3 sequence (DNA): TGTGCCACCAGCAGAGATAGGGCGGACGATGGCTACACCTTC. It specifies CATSRDRADDGYTF.